The 25 T cell receptor beta chains below all came from one sample that was sequenced in a study of cytotoxic CD8 clonotypes in ibrutinib-treated CLL (TCRdb year 2021). The time point label here, explained by the study, means: roughly 2 years on ibrutinib. The library was prepared using the immunoSEQ multiplex PCR assay. TCRdb's version of the immuneACCESS table is confined to in-frame rearrangements and falls short of the full clone set. An unresolved V gene accounts for under half of the shortfall where checked; the remainder is of unknown origin. The sample yields 40,000 to 55,000 clones; approximately 82% were counted once. Of the sample, about 20% falls within the top ten clones. The sequencing used PBMCs, collected after 24 months of ibrutinib treatment. These TCRs come from a human donor with chronic lymphocytic leukemia.

This chain connects TRBV5-4 to TRBJ2-3, with D perhaps assigned TRBD1 or TRBD2 (5 bases each). CDR3 length: 14 amino acids. Trimming shortened V by 5 bases and J by 5 bases, and 15 bases separated the two germline ends. The germline V gene encodes CDR1 SGHNT and CDR2 YYREEE (reference sequence). The CDR3 sequence is CASSDGTGKDTQYF. In DNA form, the CDR3 reads TGTGCCAGCAGTGACGGGACGGGGAAAGATACGCAGTATTTT.

The chain links TRBV5-1 to TRBJ1-1, with TRBD1 matching over 9 bases. CDR3 length: 16 residues. Trimming removed 1 base from V and 0 bases from J; junction bases left unmatched: 4. The germline CDR1 and CDR2 sequences are SGHRS and YFSETQ. CDR3 nucleotide sequence: TGCGCCAGCAGCTTGACAGGGGGCTTCTTGAACACTGAAGCTTTCTTT. Its protein is CASSLTGGFLNTEAFF.

The table lists this clone with a count of one. The chain links TRBV21-1 to TRBJ2-1. TRBV21-1 counts as a pseudogene. The CDR3 has 11 amino acids. The CDR3: CASSKSAEQFF. The CDR3 DNA sequence: TGTGCCAGCAGCAAATCAGCTGAGCAGTTCTTC.

The gene calls are TRBV11-2 and TRBJ2-7; D gene unclear. The germline V gene encodes CDR1 SGHAT and CDR2 FQNNGV. V was clipped by 8 bases and J by 7 bases, with 12 bases between them. The CDR3 totals 11 residues. The CDR3 loop reads CASLEVGEQYF. The CDR3 DNA is TGTGCCAGCCTCGAAGTGGGTGAGCAGTACTTC.

This chain joins TRBV28 and TRBJ2-1; D is perhaps TRBD2 (6 bases). Looked up from germline, CDR1 is MDHEN and CDR2 is SYDVKM. CDR3 length equals 13 residues. V lost 8 bases and J lost 7, with 15 bases in between. CDR3 coding DNA: TGTGCCAGCCTCCCGAGTCTAGCGAATGAGCAGTTCTTC. Translated: CASLPSLANEQFF. Drawing the rest from reference TRBV28 and TRBJ2-1, the complete variable domain is DVKVTQSSRYLVKRTGEKVFLECVQDMDHENMFWYRQDPGLGLRLIYFSYDVKMKEKGDIPEGYSVSREKKERFSLILESASTNQTSMYLCASLPSLANEQFFGPGTRLTVL.

The gene calls are TRBV11-2 and TRBJ1-4, with D perhaps matching TRBD1 (6 bases). Germline CDR1 is SGHAT and CDR2 is FQNNGV. Trimming removed 4 bases at V and 8 bases at J, with 17 bases between. CDR3 size: 15 residues. The CDR3 DNA follows: TGTGCCAGCAGCTCCCCAGGGGCACCAATAGAAAAACTGTTTTTT. It is translated as CASSSPGAPIEKLFF.

This sequence joins TRBV5-4 and TRBJ2-3; D ambiguous. The CDR3 totals 12 residues. With 5 bases removed from V and 5 bases from J, the gap between germline ends came to 9 bases. The germline gives CDR1 SGHNT, CDR2 YYREEE (reference sequence). The CDR3 is CASSPPGDTQYF. In nucleotides, the CDR3 is TGTGCCAGCAGTCCGCCCGGAGATACGCAGTATTTT.

The chain recombines TRBV28 with TRBJ1-1; 8 nucleotides match TRBD1. The V gene's germline CDR1 is MDHEN and CDR2 SYDVKM. V shed 7 bases, J shed 5 bases, and the junction held 12 bases outside the gene matches. The CDR3 runs to 15 residues. This CDR3 reads CASTLRSRGLTEAFF. DNA of the CDR3: TGTGCCAGCACCCTCAGGAGCAGGGGGCTGACTGAAGCTTTCTTT. Full variable domain (remainder filled in from reference TRBV28 and TRBJ1-1): DVKVTQSSRYLVKRTGEKVFLECVQDMDHENMFWYRQDPGLGLRLIYFSYDVKMKEKGDIPEGYSVSREKKERFSLILESASTNQTSMYLCASTLRSRGLTEAFFGQGTRLTVV.

In nucleotides, the CDR3 is TGTGCCAGCAGTGACGGGACTCGACCCTACGAGCAGTACTTC. Protein product: CASSDGTRPYEQYF. The rearrangement uses TRBV2 and TRBJ2-7; tentative D call: TRBD2 (6 bases). This CDR3 region has 14 residues. CDR1 is SNHLY and CDR2 is FYNNEI in the germline V gene. Trimming removed 3 bases from V and 2 bases from J, with 11 bases in between.

This chain connects TRBV7-8 to TRBJ1-3; tentatively, D is TRBD1 (5 bases). Germline V gene data show CDR1 as SGHVS and CDR2 as FQNEAQ. V dropped 8 bases and J dropped 3 bases, with 8 bases sitting between them. The CDR3 has 12 amino acids. This chain's CDR3 is CASRGGGNTIYF. Written as DNA, the CDR3 is TGTGCCAGCCGCGGGGGTGGAAACACCATATATTTT.

The rearrangement links TRBV28 to TRBJ2-2, with TRBD1 as a possible D gene (5 bases). V gave up 7 bases and J gave up 7 bases, with 22 bases separating them. Per germline, CDR1 MDHEN and CDR2 SYDVKM. The length of the CDR3 is 16 residues. The CDR3 region is CASNPIRQTYLGELFF. CDR3 nucleotides: TGTGCCAGCAACCCGATTAGACAGACCTACCTCGGGGAGCTGTTTTTT.

The V gene is TRBV27, the J gene TRBJ1-4; D not resolved. CDR3 length: 13 residues. Germline V gene lookup returns CDR1 MNHEY and CDR2 SMNVEV (reference sequence). With 6 bases removed from V and 8 bases from J, the gap between germline ends came to 13 bases. The CDR3 loop is CASRPLTQEKLFF. The CDR3 nucleotides are TGTGCCAGCAGACCCCTAACACAGGAAAAACTGTTTTTT.

Only one count was recorded for this clone. The chain couples TRBV7-2 to TRBJ1-5, with a weak D call TRBD1 (5 bases). Trimming took off 6 bases at V and 6 bases at J, with 12 bases between the two ends. This CDR3 has 13 residues. Germline V CDR1 and CDR2: SGHTA, FQGNSA. Here the CDR3 reads CASSLSGIQPQHF. DNA for the CDR3: TGTGCCAGCAGTCTCTCAGGGATTCAGCCCCAGCATTTT. The complete variable domain, with remaining parts taken from reference TRBV7-2 and TRBJ1-5, reads GAGVSQSPSNKVTEKGKDVELRCDPISGHTALYWYRQSLGQGLEFLIYFQGNSAPDKSGLPSDRFSAERTGGSVSTLTIQRTQQEDSAVYLCASSLSGIQPQHFGDGTRLSIL.

This chain connects TRBV28 to TRBJ2-1, with 9 positions matching TRBD2. This CDR3 is 14 amino acids long. CDR1 is MDHEN and CDR2 is SYDVKM in the germline V gene. V shed 10 bases, J shed 0 bases, and the junction held 4 bases outside the gene matches. In DNA, the CDR3 is TGTGCCATCGAGACTAGCGGCTCCTACAATGAGCAGTTCTTC. Translation: CAIETSGSYNEQFF.

As DNA, the CDR3 is TGCGCCAGCAGCCAAGACGGGACTGTCATTATCCCTGAGCAGTTCTTC. Its protein product is CASSQDGTVIIPEQFF. The chain carries TRBV4-1 and TRBJ2-1; tentative D call: TRBD2 (6 bases). Trimming removed 0 bases at V and 9 bases at J, with 18 bases between. Germline V CDR1 and CDR2: MGHRA, YSYEKL. The CDR3 runs 16 residues.

V usage is TRBV19 and J usage is TRBJ2-5; perhaps TRBD1 as D (8 bases). The germline gives CDR1 LNHDA, CDR2 SQIVND (reference sequence). The V and J ends lost 4 bases and 4 bases respectively, with 19 bases between them. The CDR3 sequence is 16 residues long. CDR3 nucleotide sequence: TGTGCCAGTAGTACGGGGGGCGGGACAGGAGGAGAGACCCAGTACTTC. Its translation is CASSTGGGTGGETQYF.

V gene TRBV19 combines with J gene TRBJ1-3; 7 nucleotides line up with TRBD1. The CDR3 spans 15 residues. In germline, CDR1 is LNHDA, CDR2 SQIVND (reference sequence). The V gene end was trimmed by 3 bases and the J gene end by 4 bases; junction bases not matched to a gene: 6. In nucleotides, the CDR3 is TGTGCCAGTAGTATTGGGACAGATAGCGGAAACACCATATATTTT. Protein product: CASSIGTDSGNTIYF.

The table lists this clone with a count of one. J is TRBJ1-4 and V is TRBV7-2; the D is unclear. V lost 4 bases, J lost 4 bases, and 13 bases lay in between. This CDR3 has 15 amino acids. Looked up from germline, CDR1 is SGHTA and CDR2 is FQGNSA. The CDR3 sequence is CASSSGGAFNEKLFF. The CDR3 bases are TGTGCCAGCAGCTCCGGAGGTGCCTTTAATGAAAAACTGTTTTTT.

V and J are TRBV19 and TRBJ2-7; 12 bases line up with TRBD2. The CDR3 has 18 residues. CDR1 and CDR2 (germline): LNHDA, SQIVND (reference sequence). The J segment lost 2 bases and the V segment lost 11 bases, leaving 19 bases of the junction unmatched. The CDR3: CALPGPLAGGPGPYEQYF. CDR3 nucleotides: TGTGCCCTCCCCGGCCCCCTAGCGGGAGGGCCTGGTCCCTACGAGCAGTACTTC.

Only a few counts were recorded for this clone. This sequence joins TRBV14 and TRBJ2-1; D remains unclear. Trimming took off 2 bases at V and 6 bases at J, with 2 bases between the two ends. Germline CDR1 and CDR2: SGHDN and FVKESK. The CDR3 totals 11 residues. CDR3 nucleotide sequence: TGTGCCAGCAGCCAAATCAATGAGCAGTTCTTC. This encodes CASSQINEQFF.

V and J are TRBV19 and TRBJ2-3, with 10 bases aligning to TRBD2. The CDR3 has 15 amino acids. Germline V CDR1 and CDR2: LNHDA, SQIVND (reference sequence). Trimming removed 4 bases from V and 0 bases from J; junction bases left unmatched: 1. The CDR3 here is CASSTTSGSTDTQYF. CDR3 bases: TGTGCCAGTAGTACGACTAGCGGGAGCACAGATACGCAGTATTTT.

The V gene is TRBV19, the J gene TRBJ2-1, with 8 bases identical to TRBD2. Losses at the gene ends were 4 bases for V and 6 bases for J; bases not matched to a gene: 11. The CDR3 sequence is 16 residues long. CDR1 and CDR2 (germline): LNHDA, SQIVND (reference sequence). The CDR3 spells CASSNPGGPTRNEQFF. In DNA form, the CDR3 reads TGTGCCAGTAGTAACCCGGGAGGGCCCACACGCAATGAGCAGTTCTTC.

This clone occurred a few times. The rearrangement uses TRBV27 and TRBJ1-5; D gene unclear. The CDR3 totals 15 residues. The V end was cut by 3 bases, the J end by 9 bases, with 18 bases between. In germline, CDR1 is MNHEY, CDR2 SMNVEV (reference sequence). The CDR3 DNA reads TGTGCCAGCAGTTTCCGGGTCCAGGCCCCTTGGCCCCAGCATTTT. It encodes CASSFRVQAPWPQHF.

The chain combines TRBV9 with TRBJ2-3; a weak D match, TRBD2 (6 bases). Germline V gives CDR1 SGDLS, CDR2 YYNGEE. Trimming stripped 0 bases from V and 2 bases from J, with 10 bases between. The CDR3 covers 15 residues. The CDR3 bases are TGTGCCAGCAGCGTAGGTAGCGGTTACACAGATACGCAGTATTTT. Encoded protein: CASSVGSGYTDTQYF.

The chain employs TRBV4-1 and TRBJ2-5; D may match TRBD1 or TRBD2 (5 bases each). V gave up 2 bases and J gave up 5 bases, with 9 bases separating them. In germline, CDR1 is MGHRA, CDR2 YSYEKL. The CDR3 extends over 13 amino acids. DNA of the CDR3: TGCGCCAGCAGCCAAATGGGGGTGGAGACCCAGTACTTC. As protein: CASSQMGVETQYF.